Included here is one T cell receptor (beta chain) sequence, with context. From germline, CDR1 is MNHNS and CDR2 SASEGT. CDR3 length equals 13 residues. The junction had 5 bases not matched to a gene; V was cut back by 7 bases and J by 3 bases. The data are from a study of T cell changes during pregnancy in multiple sclerosis. TCRdb's copy holds only in-frame clones and misses some; the assay was immunoSEQ multiplex PCR. The sample carries 70,000 to 75,000 clones, around 92% recorded once. The sample in question was peripheral blood, obtained before pregnancy. This TCR was recovered from a female donor with multiple sclerosis, enrolled in a pregnancy study. This chain connects TRBV6-1 to TRBJ1-2; TRBD1 agrees at 7 bases. The CDR3 spells CASKLGQDYGYTF. CDR3 coding DNA: TGTGCCAGCAAACTCGGACAGGACTATGGCTACACCTTC.